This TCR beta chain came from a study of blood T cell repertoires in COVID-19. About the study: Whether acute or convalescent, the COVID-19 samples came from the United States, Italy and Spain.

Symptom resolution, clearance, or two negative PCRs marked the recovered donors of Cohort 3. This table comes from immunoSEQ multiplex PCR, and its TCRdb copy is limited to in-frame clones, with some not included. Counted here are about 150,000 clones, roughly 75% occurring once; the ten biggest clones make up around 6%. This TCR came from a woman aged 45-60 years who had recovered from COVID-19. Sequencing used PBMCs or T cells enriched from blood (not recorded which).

This chain's CDR3 is CASSPGEVSSYEQYF. The CDR3 nucleotides are TGTGCCAGCTCACCTGGGGAGGTTAGCTCCTACGAGCAGTACTTC. The chain employs TRBV18 and TRBJ2-7, with D perhaps TRBD2 (6 bases). V dropped 3 bases and J dropped 0 bases, with 12 bases sitting between them. The CDR3 contains 15 residues. The V gene's germline CDR1 is KGHSH and CDR2 LQKENI.